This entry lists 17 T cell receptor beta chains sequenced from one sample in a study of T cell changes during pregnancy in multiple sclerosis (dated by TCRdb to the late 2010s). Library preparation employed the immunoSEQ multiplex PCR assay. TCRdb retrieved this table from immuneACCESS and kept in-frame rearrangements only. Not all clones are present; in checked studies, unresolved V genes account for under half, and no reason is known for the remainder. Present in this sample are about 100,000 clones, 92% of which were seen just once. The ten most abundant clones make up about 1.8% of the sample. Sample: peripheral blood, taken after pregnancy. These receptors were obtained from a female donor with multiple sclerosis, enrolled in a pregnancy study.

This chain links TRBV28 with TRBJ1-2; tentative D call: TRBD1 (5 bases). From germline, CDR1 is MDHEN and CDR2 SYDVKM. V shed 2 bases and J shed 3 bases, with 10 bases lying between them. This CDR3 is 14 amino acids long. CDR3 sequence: CASSLPGVYYGYTF. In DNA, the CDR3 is TGTGCCAGCAGTTTACCGGGGGTATACTATGGCTACACCTTC.

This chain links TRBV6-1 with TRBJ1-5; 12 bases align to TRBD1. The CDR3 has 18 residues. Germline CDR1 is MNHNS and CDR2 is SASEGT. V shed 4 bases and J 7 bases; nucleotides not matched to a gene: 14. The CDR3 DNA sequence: TGTGCCAGCAGTGCGCGGCGCTGGGACAGGGGGCTCGACCAGCCCCAGCATTTT. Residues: CASSARRWDRGLDQPQHF.

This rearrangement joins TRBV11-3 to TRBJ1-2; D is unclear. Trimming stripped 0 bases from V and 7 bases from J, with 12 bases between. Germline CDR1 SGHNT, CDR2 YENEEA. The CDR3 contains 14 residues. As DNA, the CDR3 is TGTGCCAGCAGCTTAGAGACGGGTATGGGTGGCTACACCTTC. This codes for CASSLETGMGGYTF.

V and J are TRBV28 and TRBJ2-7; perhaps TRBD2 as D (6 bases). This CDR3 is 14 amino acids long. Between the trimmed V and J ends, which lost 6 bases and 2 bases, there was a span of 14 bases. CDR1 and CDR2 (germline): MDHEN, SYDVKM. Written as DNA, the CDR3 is TGTGCCAGCAGGGATTTTAGCGGAGCCTACGAGCAGTACTTC. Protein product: CASRDFSGAYEQYF.

The CDR3 reads CASSTRTSGGSTDTQYF. The CDR3 nucleotides are TGTGCCAGCAGCACCCGGACTAGCGGGGGATCCACAGATACGCAGTATTTT. This chain uses TRBV11-3 with TRBJ2-3, with 13 bases identical to TRBD2. J lost 2 bases, V lost 5 bases, and 7 bases had no gene match. The CDR3 runs to 17 residues. Germline-derived CDR1 and CDR2 are SGHNT and YENEEA.

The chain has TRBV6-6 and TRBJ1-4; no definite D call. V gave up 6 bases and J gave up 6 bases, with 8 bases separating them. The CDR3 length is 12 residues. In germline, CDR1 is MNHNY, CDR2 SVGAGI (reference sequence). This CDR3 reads CASSLGDEKLFF. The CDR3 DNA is TGTGCCAGCAGCCTCGGGGATGAAAAACTGTTTTTT.

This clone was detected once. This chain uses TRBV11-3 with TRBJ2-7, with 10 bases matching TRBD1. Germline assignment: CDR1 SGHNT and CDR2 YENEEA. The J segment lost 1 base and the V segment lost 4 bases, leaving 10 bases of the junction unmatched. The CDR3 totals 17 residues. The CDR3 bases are TGTGCCAGCAGCTCTCGGGGGGACAGGGGAAAGTCCTACGAGCAGTACTTC. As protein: CASSSRGDRGKSYEQYF. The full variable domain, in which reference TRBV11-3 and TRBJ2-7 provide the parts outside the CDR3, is EAGVVQSPRYKIIEKKQPVAFWCNPISGHNTLYWYLQNLGQGPELLIRYENEEAVDDSQLPKDRFSAERLKGVDSTLKIQPAELGDSAVYLCASSSRGDRGKSYEQYFGPGTRLTVT.

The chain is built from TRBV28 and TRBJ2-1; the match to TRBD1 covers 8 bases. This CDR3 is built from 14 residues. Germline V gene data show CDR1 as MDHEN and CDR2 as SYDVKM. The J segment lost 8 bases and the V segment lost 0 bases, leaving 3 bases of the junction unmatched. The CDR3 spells CASSLWTGADEQFF. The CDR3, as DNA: TGTGCCAGCAGTTTATGGACAGGGGCGGATGAGCAGTTCTTC.

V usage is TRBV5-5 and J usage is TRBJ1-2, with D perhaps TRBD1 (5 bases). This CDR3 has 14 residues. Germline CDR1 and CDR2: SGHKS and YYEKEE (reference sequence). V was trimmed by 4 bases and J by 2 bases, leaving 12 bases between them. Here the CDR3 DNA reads TGTGCCAGCAGCCCACTTGGGGGGAACTATGGCTACACCTTC. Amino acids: CASSPLGGNYGYTF.

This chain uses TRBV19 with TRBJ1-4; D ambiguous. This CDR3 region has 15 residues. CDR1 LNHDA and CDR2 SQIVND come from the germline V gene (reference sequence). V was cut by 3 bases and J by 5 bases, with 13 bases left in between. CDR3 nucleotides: TGTGCCAGTAGTATCGGCGACGGGAGGAATGAAAAACTGTTTTTT. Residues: CASSIGDGRNEKLFF.

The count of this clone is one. In nucleotides, the CDR3 is TGTGCCAGCAGCGTAGGGACTAGCGGATACACCGGGGAGCTGTTTTTT. This gives the protein CASSVGTSGYTGELFF. The rearrangement links TRBV9 to TRBJ2-2, with 10 bases matching TRBD2. V was clipped by 0 bases and J by 3 bases; unmatched bases: 2. The length of the CDR3 is 16 residues. Germline V gene sequence: CDR1 SGDLS, CDR2 YYNGEE.

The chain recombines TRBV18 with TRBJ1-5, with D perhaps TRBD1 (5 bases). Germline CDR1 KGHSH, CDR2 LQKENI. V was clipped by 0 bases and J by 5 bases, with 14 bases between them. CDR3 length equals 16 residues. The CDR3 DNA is TGTGCCAGCTCACCACCGGTTACAGGTCTTCATCAGCCCCAGCATTTT. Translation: CASSPPVTGLHQPQHF.

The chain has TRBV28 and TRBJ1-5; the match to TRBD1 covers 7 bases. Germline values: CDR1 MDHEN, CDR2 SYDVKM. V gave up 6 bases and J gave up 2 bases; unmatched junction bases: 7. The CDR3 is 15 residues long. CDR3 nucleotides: TGTGCCAGCAGGGGGACAGCGATAGGCAATCAGCCCCAGCATTTT. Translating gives CASRGTAIGNQPQHF.

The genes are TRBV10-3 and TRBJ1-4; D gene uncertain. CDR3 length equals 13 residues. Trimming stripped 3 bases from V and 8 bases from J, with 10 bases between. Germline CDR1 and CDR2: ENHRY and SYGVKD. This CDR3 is CAISESEAEKLFF. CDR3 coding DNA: TGTGCCATCAGTGAAAGTGAGGCGGAAAAACTGTTTTTT.

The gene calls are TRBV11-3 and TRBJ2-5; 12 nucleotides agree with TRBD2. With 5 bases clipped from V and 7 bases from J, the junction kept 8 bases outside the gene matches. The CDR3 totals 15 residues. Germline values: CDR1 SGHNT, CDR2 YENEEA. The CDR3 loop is CASSPTSGGQGTQYF. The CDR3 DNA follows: TGTGCCAGCAGCCCGACTAGCGGGGGCCAGGGGACCCAGTACTTC. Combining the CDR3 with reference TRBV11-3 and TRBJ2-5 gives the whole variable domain EAGVVQSPRYKIIEKKQPVAFWCNPISGHNTLYWYLQNLGQGPELLIRYENEEAVDDSQLPKDRFSAERLKGVDSTLKIQPAELGDSAVYLCASSPTSGGQGTQYFGPGTRLLVL.

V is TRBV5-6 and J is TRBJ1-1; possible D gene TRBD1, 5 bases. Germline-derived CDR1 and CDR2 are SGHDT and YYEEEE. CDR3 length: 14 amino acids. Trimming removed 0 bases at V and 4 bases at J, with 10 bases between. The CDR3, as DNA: TGTGCCAGCAGCTTGGTCCAGGGAGGCACTGAAGCTTTCTTT. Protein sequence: CASSLVQGGTEAFF.

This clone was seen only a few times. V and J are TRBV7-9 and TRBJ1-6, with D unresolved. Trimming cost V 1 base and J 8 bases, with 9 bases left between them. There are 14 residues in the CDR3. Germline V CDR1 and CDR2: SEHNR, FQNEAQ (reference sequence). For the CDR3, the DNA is TGTGCCAGCAGCTTAGGGAGTGAGGATTCACCCCTCCACTTT. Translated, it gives CASSLGSEDSPLHF.